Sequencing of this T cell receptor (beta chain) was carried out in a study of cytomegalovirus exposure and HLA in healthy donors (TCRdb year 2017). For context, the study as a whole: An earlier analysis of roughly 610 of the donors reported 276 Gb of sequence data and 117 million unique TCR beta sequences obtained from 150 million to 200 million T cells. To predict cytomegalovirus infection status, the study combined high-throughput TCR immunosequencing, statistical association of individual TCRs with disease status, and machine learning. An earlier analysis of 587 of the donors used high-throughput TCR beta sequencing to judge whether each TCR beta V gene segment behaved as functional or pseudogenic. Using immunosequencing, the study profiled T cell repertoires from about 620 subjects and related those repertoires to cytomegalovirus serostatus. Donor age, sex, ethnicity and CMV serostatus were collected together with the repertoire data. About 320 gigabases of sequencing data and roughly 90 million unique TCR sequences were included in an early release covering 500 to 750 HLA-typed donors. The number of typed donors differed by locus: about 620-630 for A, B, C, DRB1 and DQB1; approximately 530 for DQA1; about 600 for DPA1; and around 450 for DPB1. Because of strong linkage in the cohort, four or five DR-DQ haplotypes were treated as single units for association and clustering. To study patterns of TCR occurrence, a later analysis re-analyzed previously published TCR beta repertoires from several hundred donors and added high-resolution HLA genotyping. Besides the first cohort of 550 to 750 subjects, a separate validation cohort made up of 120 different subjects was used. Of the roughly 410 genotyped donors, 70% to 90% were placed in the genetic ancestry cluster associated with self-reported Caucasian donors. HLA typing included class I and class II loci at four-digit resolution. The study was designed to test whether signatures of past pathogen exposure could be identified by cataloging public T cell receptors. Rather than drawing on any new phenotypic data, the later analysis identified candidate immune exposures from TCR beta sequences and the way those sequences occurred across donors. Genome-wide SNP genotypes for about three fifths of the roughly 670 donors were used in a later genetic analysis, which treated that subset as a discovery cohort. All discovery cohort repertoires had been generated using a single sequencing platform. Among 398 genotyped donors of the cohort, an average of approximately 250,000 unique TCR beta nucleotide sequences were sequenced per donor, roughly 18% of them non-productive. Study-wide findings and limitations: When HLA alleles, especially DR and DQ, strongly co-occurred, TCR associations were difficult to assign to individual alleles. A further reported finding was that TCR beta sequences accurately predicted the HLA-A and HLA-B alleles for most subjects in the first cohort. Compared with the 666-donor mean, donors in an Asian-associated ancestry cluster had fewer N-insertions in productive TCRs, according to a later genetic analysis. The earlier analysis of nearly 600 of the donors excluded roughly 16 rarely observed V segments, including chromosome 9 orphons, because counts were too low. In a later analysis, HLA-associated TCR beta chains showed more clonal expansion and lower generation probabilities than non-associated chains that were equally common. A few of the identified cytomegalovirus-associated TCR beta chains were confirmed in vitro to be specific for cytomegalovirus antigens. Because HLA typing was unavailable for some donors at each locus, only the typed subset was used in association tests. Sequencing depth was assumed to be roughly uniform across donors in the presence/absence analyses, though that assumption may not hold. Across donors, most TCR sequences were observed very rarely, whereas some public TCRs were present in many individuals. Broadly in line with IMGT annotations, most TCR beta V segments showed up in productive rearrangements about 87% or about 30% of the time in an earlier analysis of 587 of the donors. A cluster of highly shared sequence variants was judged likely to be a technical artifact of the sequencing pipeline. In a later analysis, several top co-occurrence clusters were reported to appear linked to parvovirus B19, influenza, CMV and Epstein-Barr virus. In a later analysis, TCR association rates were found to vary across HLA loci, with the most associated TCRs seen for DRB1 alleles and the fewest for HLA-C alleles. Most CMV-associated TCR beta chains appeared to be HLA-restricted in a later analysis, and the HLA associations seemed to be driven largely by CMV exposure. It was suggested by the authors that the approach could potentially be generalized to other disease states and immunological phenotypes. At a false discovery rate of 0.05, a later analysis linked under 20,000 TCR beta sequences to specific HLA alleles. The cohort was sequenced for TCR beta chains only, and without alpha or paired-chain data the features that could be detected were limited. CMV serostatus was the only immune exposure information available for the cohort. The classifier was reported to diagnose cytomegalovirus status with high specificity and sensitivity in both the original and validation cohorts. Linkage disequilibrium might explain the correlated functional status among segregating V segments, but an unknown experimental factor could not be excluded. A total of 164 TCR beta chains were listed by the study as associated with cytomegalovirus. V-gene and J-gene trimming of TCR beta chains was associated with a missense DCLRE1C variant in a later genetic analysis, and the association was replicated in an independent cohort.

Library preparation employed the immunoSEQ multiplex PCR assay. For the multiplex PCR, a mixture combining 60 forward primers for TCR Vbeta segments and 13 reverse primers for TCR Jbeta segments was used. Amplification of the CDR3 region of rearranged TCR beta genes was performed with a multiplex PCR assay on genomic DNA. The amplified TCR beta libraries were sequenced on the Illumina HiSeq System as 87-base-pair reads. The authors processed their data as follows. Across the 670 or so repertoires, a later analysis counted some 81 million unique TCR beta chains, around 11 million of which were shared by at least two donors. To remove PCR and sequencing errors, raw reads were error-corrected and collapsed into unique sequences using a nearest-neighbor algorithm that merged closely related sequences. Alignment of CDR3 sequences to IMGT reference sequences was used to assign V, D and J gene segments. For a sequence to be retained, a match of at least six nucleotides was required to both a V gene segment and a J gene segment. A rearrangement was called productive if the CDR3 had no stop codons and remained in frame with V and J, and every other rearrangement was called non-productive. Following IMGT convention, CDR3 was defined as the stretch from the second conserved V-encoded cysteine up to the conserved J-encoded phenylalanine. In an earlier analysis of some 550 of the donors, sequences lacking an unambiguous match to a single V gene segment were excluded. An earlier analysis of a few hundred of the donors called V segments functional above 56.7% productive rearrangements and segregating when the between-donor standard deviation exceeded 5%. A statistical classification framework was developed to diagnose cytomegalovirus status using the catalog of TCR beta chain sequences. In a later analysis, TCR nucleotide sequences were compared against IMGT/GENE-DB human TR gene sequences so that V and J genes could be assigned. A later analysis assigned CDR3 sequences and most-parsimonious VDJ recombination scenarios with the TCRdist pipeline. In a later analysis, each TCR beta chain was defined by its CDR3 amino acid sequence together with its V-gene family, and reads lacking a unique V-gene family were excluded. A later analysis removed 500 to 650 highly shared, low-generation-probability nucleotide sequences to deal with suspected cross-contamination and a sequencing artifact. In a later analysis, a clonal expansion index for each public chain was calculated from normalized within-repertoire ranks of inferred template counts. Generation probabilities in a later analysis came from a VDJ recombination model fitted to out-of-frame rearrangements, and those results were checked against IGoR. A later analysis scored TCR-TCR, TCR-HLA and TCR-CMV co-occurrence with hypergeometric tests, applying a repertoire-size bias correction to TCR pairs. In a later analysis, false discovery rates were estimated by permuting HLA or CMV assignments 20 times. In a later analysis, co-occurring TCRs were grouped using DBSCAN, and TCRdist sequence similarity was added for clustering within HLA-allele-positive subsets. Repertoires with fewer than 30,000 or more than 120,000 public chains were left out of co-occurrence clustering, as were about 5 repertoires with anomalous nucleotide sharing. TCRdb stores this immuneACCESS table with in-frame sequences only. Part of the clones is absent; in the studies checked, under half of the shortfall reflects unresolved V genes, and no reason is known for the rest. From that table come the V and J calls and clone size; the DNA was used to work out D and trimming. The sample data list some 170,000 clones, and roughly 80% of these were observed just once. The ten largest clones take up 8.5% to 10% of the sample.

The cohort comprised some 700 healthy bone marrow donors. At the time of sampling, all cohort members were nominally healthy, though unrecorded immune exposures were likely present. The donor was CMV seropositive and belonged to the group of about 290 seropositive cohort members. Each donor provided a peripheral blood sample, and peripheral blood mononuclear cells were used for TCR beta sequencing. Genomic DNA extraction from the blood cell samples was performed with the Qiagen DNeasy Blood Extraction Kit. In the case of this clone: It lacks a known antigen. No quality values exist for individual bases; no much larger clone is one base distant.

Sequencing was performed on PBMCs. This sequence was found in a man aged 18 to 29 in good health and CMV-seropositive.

The CDR3 protein: CASSQDIDRETQYF. The nucleotide sequence reads TGCGCCAGCAGCCAAGATATAGATCGGGAGACCCAGTACTTC. The chain joins TRBV4-1 to TRBJ2-5; no confident D gene assignment can be made. CDR1 is given as MGHRA and CDR2 as YSYEKL, both from the germline V gene. V drops 0 bases and J drops 5 bases, leaving 10 bases in between. The CDR3 starts with the cysteine, ends with the phenylalanine, and has 14 residues. The kept DNA is CDR3 alone, 42 bases in frame from the first base.